These 10 T cell receptor beta chains share one sample of origin, sequenced in a study of T-cell memory formation after mild COVID-19. TCRdb redid the calling of the 5' RACE reads with MiXCR, one entry per CDR3 protein. The sample lists about 290,000 distinct CDR3 sequences; approximately 15% were seen once. Sequencing used PBMCs or a T cell subset sorted from them (not recorded which). The origin of the receptors is a man aged 18 to 30 who had mild COVID-19 (a few samples of this study predate the infection). Cell type and time point are not known.

There are a few counts of this clonotype. This chain connects TRBV20-1 to TRBJ2-6; a possible D gene is TRBD1 (5 bases). V lost 1 base to trimming and J lost 4 bases, with 14 bases between them. The CDR3 is 16 residues long. Per the germline V gene, CDR1 is DFQATT and CDR2 is SNEGSKA (reference sequence). This chain's CDR3 is CSARAGSAWGANVLTF. CDR3 coding DNA: TGCAGTGCTAGAGCAGGGTCAGCGTGGGGGGCCAACGTCCTGACTTTC.

J is TRBJ2-3 and V is TRBV10-2; D gene uncertain. The CDR3 has 13 amino acids. Germline V gene lookup returns CDR1 WSHSY and CDR2 SAAADI. V lost 6 bases, J lost 2 bases, and 9 bases lay in between. CDR3 coding DNA: TGCGCCAGCAGGGTGCTCAACACAGATACGCAGTATTTT. Its protein product is CASRVLNTDTQYF.

This chain uses TRBV4-1 with TRBJ2-5, with TRBD1 as a possible D gene (5 bases). The CDR3 sequence is 16 residues long. The V end was cut by 1 base, the J end by 4 bases, with 16 bases between. Germline loops: CDR1 MGHRA, CDR2 YSYEKL. The chain's CDR3 is CASSQVTRGQGETQYF. The CDR3 DNA follows: TGCGCCAGCAGCCAAGTCACAAGGGGTCAGGGAGAGACCCAGTACTTC.

This clonotype appeared a few times. The rearrangement joins TRBV11-2 to TRBJ2-6, with a tentative D call TRBD1 (5 bases). Germline CDR1 reads SGHAT; CDR2 reads FQNNGV. Trimming left V 7 bases short and J 2 bases short, with 12 bases between. This CDR3 has 15 residues. CDR3 loop: CASTAGSTGANVLTF. Written as DNA, the CDR3 is TGTGCCAGCACCGCAGGGTCAACTGGGGCCAACGTCCTGACTTTC. The entire variable domain, with the rest obtained from reference TRBV11-2 and TRBJ2-6, is as follows: EAGVAQSPRYKIIEKRQSVAFWCNPISGHATLYWYQQILGQGPKLLIQFQNNGVVDDSQLPKDRFSAERLKGVDSTLKIQPAKLEDSAVYLCASTAGSTGANVLTFGAGSRLTVL.

This clonotype was counted only a few times. The chain combines TRBV18 with TRBJ1-2; D might be TRBD1 (6 bases). CDR3 length equals 19 residues. V was clipped by 2 bases and J by 2 bases, with 24 bases between them. Germline CDR1 is KGHSH and CDR2 is LQKENI. In DNA, the CDR3 is TGTGCCAGCTCACCAGAAGCAGGGGCCGCTCAAAACGGCAACTATGGCTACACCTTC. Amino acids: CASSPEAGAAQNGNYGYTF. Based on the CDR3 plus reference TRBV18 and TRBJ1-2, the full variable domain is NAGVMQNPRHLVRRRGQEARLRCSPMKGHSHVYWYRQLPEEGLKFMVYLQKENIIDESGMPKERFSAEFPKEGPSILRIQQVVRGDSAAYFCASSPEAGAAQNGNYGYTFGSGTRLTVV.

This clonotype was seen more than once but under ten times. The chain carries TRBV12-5 and TRBJ2-3; D unresolved. Germline CDR1 reads LGHNT; CDR2 reads FRNRAP. CDR3 length equals 14 residues. Trimming took 7 bases from V and 6 from J, leaving 17 bases between them. The CDR3 DNA is TGTGCTAGTGCCTCCAGGCCTAATCGGGATACGCAGTATTTT. Encoded protein: CASASRPNRDTQYF.

The CDR3 protein is CASSPPRTPSYNEQFF. The CDR3 DNA sequence: TGCGCCAGCAGCCCCCCGCGGACGCCTTCCTACAATGAGCAGTTCTTC. The chain links TRBV5-1 to TRBJ2-1; no firm D call. Trimming removed 4 bases from V and 1 base from J, with 15 bases in between. This CDR3 spans 16 amino acids. From germline, CDR1 is SGHRS and CDR2 YFSETQ.

The genes are TRBV5-4 and TRBJ2-5; D perhaps matches TRBD2 (6 bases). Germline loops: CDR1 SGHNT, CDR2 YYREEE (reference sequence). Trimming cost V 2 bases and J 4 bases, with 12 bases left between them. CDR3 length equals 14 residues. The chain's CDR3 is CASSFRLGTETQYF. The DNA of the CDR3 is TGTGCCAGCAGCTTCCGACTAGGAACAGAGACCCAGTACTTC.

This clonotype has only a few counts. The V gene is TRBV7-2, the J gene TRBJ2-5; 8 bases align to TRBD2. The ends lost 4 bases at V and 1 base at J; junction bases unmatched: 5. The CDR3 loop spans 15 amino acids. CDR1 SGHTA and CDR2 FQGNSA come from the germline V gene. CDR3 bases: TGTGCCAGCAGCTCGGGAGGGGGGCTCCAAGAGACCCAGTACTTC. It yields the protein CASSSGGGLQETQYF.

This clonotype occurred a few times. V is TRBV29-1 and J is TRBJ1-1; D might be TRBD1 (5 bases). V lost 4 bases, J lost 0 bases, and 9 bases lay in between. Germline V gene data show CDR1 as SQVTM and CDR2 as ANQGSEA. The CDR3 runs 13 residues. The CDR3 DNA sequence: TGCAGCGTTGGTCGGGGGATGAACACTGAAGCTTTCTTT. Translating gives CSVGRGMNTEAFF.